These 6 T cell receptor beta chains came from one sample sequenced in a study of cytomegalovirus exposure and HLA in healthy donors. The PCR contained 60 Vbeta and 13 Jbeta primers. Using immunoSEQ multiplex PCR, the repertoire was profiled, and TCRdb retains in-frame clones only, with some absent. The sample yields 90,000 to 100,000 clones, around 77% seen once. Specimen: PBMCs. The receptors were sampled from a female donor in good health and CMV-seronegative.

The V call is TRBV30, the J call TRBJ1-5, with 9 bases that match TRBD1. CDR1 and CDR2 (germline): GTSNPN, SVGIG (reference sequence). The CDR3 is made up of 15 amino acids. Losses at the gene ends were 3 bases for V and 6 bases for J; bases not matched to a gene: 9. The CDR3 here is CAWRGKGQGLQPQHF. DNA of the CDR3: TGTGCCTGGAGAGGGAAGGGACAGGGCCTTCAGCCCCAGCATTTT.

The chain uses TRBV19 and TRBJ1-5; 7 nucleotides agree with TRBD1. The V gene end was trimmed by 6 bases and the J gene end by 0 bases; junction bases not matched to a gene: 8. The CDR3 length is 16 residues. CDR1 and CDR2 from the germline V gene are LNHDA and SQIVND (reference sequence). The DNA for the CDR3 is TGTGCCAGTAGAGGGGGCCCAGCAAATAGCAATCAGCCCCAGCATTTT. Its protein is CASRGGPANSNQPQHF.

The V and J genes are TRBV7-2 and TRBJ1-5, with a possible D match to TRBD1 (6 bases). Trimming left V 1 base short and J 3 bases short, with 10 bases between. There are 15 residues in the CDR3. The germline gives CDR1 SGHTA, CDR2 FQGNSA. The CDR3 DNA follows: TGTGCCAGCAGCTTAGTGGACAGTTACAATCAGCCCCAGCATTTT. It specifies CASSLVDSYNQPQHF.

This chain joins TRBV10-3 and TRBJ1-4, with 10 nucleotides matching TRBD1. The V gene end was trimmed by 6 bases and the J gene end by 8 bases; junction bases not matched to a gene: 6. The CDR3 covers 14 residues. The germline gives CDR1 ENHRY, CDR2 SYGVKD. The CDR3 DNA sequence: TGTGCCATCAGGAGAGGGACAGGGGAGGAAAAACTGTTTTTT. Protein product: CAIRRGTGEEKLFF.

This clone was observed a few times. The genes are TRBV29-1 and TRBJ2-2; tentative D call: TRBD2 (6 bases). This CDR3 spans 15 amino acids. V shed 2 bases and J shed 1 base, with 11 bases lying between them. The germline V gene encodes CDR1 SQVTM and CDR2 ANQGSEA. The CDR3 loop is CSVETGVGNTGELFF. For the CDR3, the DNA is TGCAGCGTTGAAACGGGGGTCGGGAACACCGGGGAGCTGTTTTTT.

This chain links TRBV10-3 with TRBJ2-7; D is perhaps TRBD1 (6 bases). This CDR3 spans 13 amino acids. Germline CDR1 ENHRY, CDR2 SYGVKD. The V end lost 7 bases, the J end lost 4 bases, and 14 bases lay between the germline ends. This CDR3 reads CAITAGTPYEQYF. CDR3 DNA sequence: TGTGCCATCACCGCCGGGACACCGTACGAGCAGTACTTC.